This T cell receptor (beta chain) is from a study of cytomegalovirus exposure and HLA in healthy donors. Germline CDR1 reads SNHLY; CDR2 reads FYNNEI. The CDR3 is 13 amino acids. Unmatched junction bases numbered 5, after V lost 7 bases and J lost 8 bases. PCR amplification relied on 60 Vbeta primers (plus 13 Jbeta primers). Repertoires were generated with immunoSEQ multiplex PCR, while TCRdb's copy carries only in-frame clones and drops some. The sample consists of some 93,000 clones, around 84% of them appearing once. In this sample, this clone turned up a few times. The chain is built from TRBV2 and TRBJ1-2; TRBD1 agrees at 12 bases. The specimen was PBMCs. The receptor comes from a middle-aged woman in good health and CMV-seronegative. The CDR3 reads CASMGQGAGGYTF. For the CDR3, the DNA is TGTGCCAGCATGGGACAGGGGGCTGGGGGCTACACCTTC.